This T cell receptor (beta chain) was identified during a study of T-cell reconstitution after alpha-beta-depleted transplantation in children. It was with unique molecular identifiers that the TCRbeta library was prepared. TCRdb called the PCR reads again in MiXCR, with one record for every CDR3 protein. This table has about 300,000 distinct CDR3 sequences, 10% appearing once. Points from the study as a whole: Reportedly, alpha-beta T cells present about two months post-transplant originated from several hundred expanded clones of graft origin. One year post-transplant, T-cell counts and diversity were largely derived from T cells produced anew.

This clonotype was counted at least ten times. The antigen is undetermined. The junction shows a germline mismatch at one end, possibly a read error. The length of the CDR3 is 14 residues. Per the germline V gene, CDR1 is DFQATT and CDR2 is SNEGSKA (reference sequence). The chain employs TRBV20-1 and TRBJ1-2, with TRBD1 matching over 9 bases. Sample: PBMCs, taken before TCRalphabeta/CD19-depleted stem cell transplant. This TCR came from a boy under two years old with acute myeloid leukemia, due to receive a stem cell transplant. The CDR3 DNA reads TGCAGTGCAAGAGGTGGGACAGGGAACTATGGCTACACCTTC. Amino acids: CSARGGTGNYGYTF.